This TCR beta chain was identified in a study of T cell responses to AZD1222 COVID-19 vaccine listed by TCRdb under 2021. In the study overall: A total of 233 trial participants underwent TCR sequencing, of whom about 210 had received two doses of AZD1222 and around 26 had received two doses of the MenACWY control vaccine. Trial participants were enrolled into age subgroups of 18-55, 56-69 and 70-plus years, which contained about 150, 27 and 61 TCR-sequenced participants, respectively. The paper's findings and limits, for the study overall: Reportedly, close to half of the unique spike-specific TCRs recognized epitopes lying outside the regions that are mutated in the B.1.351 and B.1.1.7 variants. The whole spike protein was spanned by vaccine-associated CD4 TCRs, and dominant responses were seen in regions 160-218 and 743-854. Only 5 to 7 AZD1222 recipients were SARS-CoV-2 seropositive at baseline, limiting conclusions about previously exposed vaccinees. After two AZD1222 doses, both the breadth and the depth of spike-specific TCRs were significantly higher than at day 0 and than in MenACWY recipients. Participants were mostly white British and included more females than males, and it was suggested by the authors that clonal diversity may have been underestimated. Because no samples from the day 14 peak response were available, repertoires could be characterized only after the peak T cell response. The 56-69-year group was small, and its depth increase did not reach significance, likely because of low power.

In the case of this clone: Its antigen target is currently unknown. No per-base quality is available; no much larger clone lies one base away.

The CDR3, cysteine through phenylalanine, is 12 amino acids long. Only the CDR3 part of the read is kept: 36 bases, read in frame from the first base. The junction shows trimming of 6 bases on V and 11 bases on J, plus 11 bases between the germline ends. The CDR3 regions of human TCRbeta chains were analyzed by immunosequencing. In the paper's pipeline: Repertoire TCRs were matched against a reference library of SARS-CoV-2-specific TCRs generated with the MIRA antigen-specificity platform. Breadth meant the fraction of unique TCRs that were SARS-CoV-2-associated, whereas depth meant the fraction of total T cells that were SARS-CoV-2-associated. Using the MIRA data, each spike-specific TCR was assigned both to the spike region to which the TCR was reactive and to a CD4 or CD8 class. Log10-transformed breadth and depth values were compared by one-way ANOVA with Sidak's multiple comparisons tests. TCRdb obtained this table from immuneACCESS and retained in-frame rearrangements with V and J assigned. These tables miss some clones; where compared with another copy, unresolved V genes account for less than half of the shortfall, and the remainder is unexplained. V and J calls and clone size are as listed in that table; D and trimming were resolved from the DNA. Within this sample are about 150,000 clones, with about 86% of them counted one time only. Together, the top ten hold over 4.5% of the sample.

What this sample's time point label stands for: about 28 days (+/-7) after the second vaccine dose. AZD1222 recipients whose second dose came at about 4 weeks and those whose second dose came at about 12 weeks were combined into one group, since spike-specific TCR depth and breadth did not differ between the two schedules. Vaccinee samples came from UK trials COV001 and COV002, including a single-blind randomized controlled phase 2/3 trial of AZD1222 (ChAdOx1 nCoV-19) in healthy adults. For TCRbeta chain sequencing, PBMC samples were collected from trial participants at day 0 and at day 28 after the second dose.

Material: peripheral blood, obtained 28 days after the second AZD1222 dose. The receptor comes from an adult who received the AZD1222 COVID-19 vaccine. The chain employs TRBV12-3 or TRBV12-4 and TRBJ1-6, with no D gene named confidently. The CDR3 reads as follows: CASSPGVAPLHF. The DNA sequence is TGTGCCAGCAGCCCTGGGGTGGCACCCCTCCACTTT.